This TCR beta chain was captured by sequencing in a study of blood T cells in healthy people across ages. With V trimmed by 10 bases and J by 0 bases, 2 bases remained unmatched. The CDR3 is made up of 13 amino acids. Germline CDR1 is KGHDR and CDR2 is SFDVKD. The use of a sample-barcoded 5' primer and a J-beta primer mix characterized a second PCR of about 7 to 12 cycles. One entry per CDR3 protein, called by TCRdb with MiXCR from the 5' RACE reads. There are just over 800,000 distinct CDR3 sequences in the sample; less than 80% occur only once, and roughly 25% lies in the top ten. In its sample, this clonotype was seen once.

This sequence joins TRBV24-1 and TRBJ1-5; 7 nucleotides line up with TRBD1. This receptor was identified in a man aged 25-40 years in good health. The sample comprised blood. CDR3 in DNA: TGTGCCACTCAGGGGGTTAGCAATCAGCCCCAGCATTTT. It yields the protein CATQGVSNQPQHF.